This passage covers 7 T cell receptor beta chains from one sample sequenced in a study of T cell responses to AZD1222 COVID-19 vaccine. Sequenced by immunoSEQ multiplex PCR; TCRdb stores in-frame clones only, minus some. Of 83,000 or so clones listed, about 82% are singletons. Sequenced here: peripheral blood, sampled on day 0 of AZD1222 vaccination. The receptors stem from an adult in good health.

The V call is TRBV12-3 or TRBV12-4, the J call TRBJ1-4, with D perhaps TRBD1 (5 bases). The CDR3 contains 12 residues. Trimming took off 6 bases at V and 5 bases at J, with 7 bases between the two ends. This chain's CDR3 is CASRRGNEKLFF. The CDR3 bases are TGTGCCAGCAGGAGGGGAAATGAAAAACTGTTTTTT.

Sample share makes this clone medium-sized. This rearrangement joins TRBV28 to TRBJ1-2; D remains ambiguous. The CDR3 has 13 residues. Germline V gene data show CDR1 as MDHEN and CDR2 as SYDVKM. The V end lost 2 bases, the J end lost 3 bases, and 7 bases lay between the germline ends. DNA of the CDR3: TGTGCCAGCAGTTTAACGGACTACTATGGCTACACCTTC. Encoded protein: CASSLTDYYGYTF.

The rearrangement uses TRBV5-4 and TRBJ2-7, with D possibly matching TRBD2 (5 bases). Germline V gives CDR1 SGHNT, CDR2 YYREEE (reference sequence). Between the trimmed V and J ends, which lost 0 bases and 2 bases, there was a span of 15 bases. The CDR3 extends over 16 amino acids. CDR3 loop: CASSLAPGLTTYEQYF. The CDR3 DNA is TGTGCCAGCAGCTTGGCGCCCGGACTTACAACCTACGAGCAGTACTTC.

The chain carries TRBV6-5 and TRBJ2-7; 11 nucleotides match TRBD2. Trimming cost V 5 bases and J 2 bases; bases outside gene matches: 5. This CDR3 comprises 15 residues. CDR1 and CDR2 from the germline V gene are MNHEY and SVGAGI. The CDR3 nucleotides are TGTGCCAGCAGTACTAGCGGGAGTCCCGCCTACGAGCAGTACTTC. Its translation is CASSTSGSPAYEQYF.

The J gene is TRBJ2-2, the V gene TRBV18; D might be TRBD1 (6 bases). In germline, CDR1 is KGHSH, CDR2 LQKENI. The germline V and J ends were trimmed by 2 bases and 7 bases, with 14 bases remaining between them. This CDR3 is built from 15 residues. CDR3 sequence reads: CASSPNRVEHGELFF. The DNA for the CDR3 is TGTGCCAGCTCACCAAACAGGGTAGAGCACGGGGAGCTGTTTTTT.

V usage is TRBV7-2 and J usage is TRBJ2-6; no clear D gene. CDR3 length: 17 amino acids. V shed 2 bases and J shed 0 bases, with 11 bases lying between them. Germline CDR1 reads SGHTA; CDR2 reads FQGNSA. The chain's CDR3 is CASSLRYRPSGANVLTF. The DNA for the CDR3 is TGTGCCAGCAGCTTAAGGTACCGACCCTCTGGGGCCAACGTCCTGACTTTC.

This rearrangement joins TRBV6-6 to TRBJ1-2; D is unclear. The V and J ends lost 2 bases and 7 bases respectively, with 2 bases between them. Germline V lookup: CDR1 MNHNY, CDR2 SVGAGI (reference sequence). The CDR3 is made up of 10 amino acids. CDR3 in amino acids: CASSYGGYTF. CDR3 DNA sequence: TGTGCCAGCAGTTACGGTGGCTACACCTTC.